This T cell receptor beta chain is drawn from a study of blood T cell repertoires in COVID-19. Looking at the study overall: The United States, Italy and Spain provided the acute and convalescent COVID-19 samples. The analysed material was cDNA or gDNA that came from T cells, B-cell-depleted T cells, or PBMCs.

Germline values: CDR1 KGHSH, CDR2 LQKENI. V gave up 6 bases and J gave up 5 bases, with 10 bases separating them. The CDR3 loop spans 12 amino acids. Original handling: How many nucleated cells were present was estimated from reference gene primer amplification. TCRdb's table, derived via immunoSEQ multiplex PCR, lists solely in-frame clones and lacks some. V, J and clone size reflect that table, while D and trimming were determined from the DNA. The profile covers around 260,000 clones, with 83% appearing a single time and 7.5% to 10% taken by the ten largest. The receptor comes from a woman between 45 and 60 years old who had recovered from COVID-19. Sequencing used peripheral blood. V usage is TRBV18 and J usage is TRBJ2-5; D possibly corresponds to TRBD2 (5 bases). CDR3 in amino acids: CASSSRRETQYF. Here the CDR3 DNA reads TGTGCCAGCTCCTCCCGGAGGGAGACCCAGTACTTC.